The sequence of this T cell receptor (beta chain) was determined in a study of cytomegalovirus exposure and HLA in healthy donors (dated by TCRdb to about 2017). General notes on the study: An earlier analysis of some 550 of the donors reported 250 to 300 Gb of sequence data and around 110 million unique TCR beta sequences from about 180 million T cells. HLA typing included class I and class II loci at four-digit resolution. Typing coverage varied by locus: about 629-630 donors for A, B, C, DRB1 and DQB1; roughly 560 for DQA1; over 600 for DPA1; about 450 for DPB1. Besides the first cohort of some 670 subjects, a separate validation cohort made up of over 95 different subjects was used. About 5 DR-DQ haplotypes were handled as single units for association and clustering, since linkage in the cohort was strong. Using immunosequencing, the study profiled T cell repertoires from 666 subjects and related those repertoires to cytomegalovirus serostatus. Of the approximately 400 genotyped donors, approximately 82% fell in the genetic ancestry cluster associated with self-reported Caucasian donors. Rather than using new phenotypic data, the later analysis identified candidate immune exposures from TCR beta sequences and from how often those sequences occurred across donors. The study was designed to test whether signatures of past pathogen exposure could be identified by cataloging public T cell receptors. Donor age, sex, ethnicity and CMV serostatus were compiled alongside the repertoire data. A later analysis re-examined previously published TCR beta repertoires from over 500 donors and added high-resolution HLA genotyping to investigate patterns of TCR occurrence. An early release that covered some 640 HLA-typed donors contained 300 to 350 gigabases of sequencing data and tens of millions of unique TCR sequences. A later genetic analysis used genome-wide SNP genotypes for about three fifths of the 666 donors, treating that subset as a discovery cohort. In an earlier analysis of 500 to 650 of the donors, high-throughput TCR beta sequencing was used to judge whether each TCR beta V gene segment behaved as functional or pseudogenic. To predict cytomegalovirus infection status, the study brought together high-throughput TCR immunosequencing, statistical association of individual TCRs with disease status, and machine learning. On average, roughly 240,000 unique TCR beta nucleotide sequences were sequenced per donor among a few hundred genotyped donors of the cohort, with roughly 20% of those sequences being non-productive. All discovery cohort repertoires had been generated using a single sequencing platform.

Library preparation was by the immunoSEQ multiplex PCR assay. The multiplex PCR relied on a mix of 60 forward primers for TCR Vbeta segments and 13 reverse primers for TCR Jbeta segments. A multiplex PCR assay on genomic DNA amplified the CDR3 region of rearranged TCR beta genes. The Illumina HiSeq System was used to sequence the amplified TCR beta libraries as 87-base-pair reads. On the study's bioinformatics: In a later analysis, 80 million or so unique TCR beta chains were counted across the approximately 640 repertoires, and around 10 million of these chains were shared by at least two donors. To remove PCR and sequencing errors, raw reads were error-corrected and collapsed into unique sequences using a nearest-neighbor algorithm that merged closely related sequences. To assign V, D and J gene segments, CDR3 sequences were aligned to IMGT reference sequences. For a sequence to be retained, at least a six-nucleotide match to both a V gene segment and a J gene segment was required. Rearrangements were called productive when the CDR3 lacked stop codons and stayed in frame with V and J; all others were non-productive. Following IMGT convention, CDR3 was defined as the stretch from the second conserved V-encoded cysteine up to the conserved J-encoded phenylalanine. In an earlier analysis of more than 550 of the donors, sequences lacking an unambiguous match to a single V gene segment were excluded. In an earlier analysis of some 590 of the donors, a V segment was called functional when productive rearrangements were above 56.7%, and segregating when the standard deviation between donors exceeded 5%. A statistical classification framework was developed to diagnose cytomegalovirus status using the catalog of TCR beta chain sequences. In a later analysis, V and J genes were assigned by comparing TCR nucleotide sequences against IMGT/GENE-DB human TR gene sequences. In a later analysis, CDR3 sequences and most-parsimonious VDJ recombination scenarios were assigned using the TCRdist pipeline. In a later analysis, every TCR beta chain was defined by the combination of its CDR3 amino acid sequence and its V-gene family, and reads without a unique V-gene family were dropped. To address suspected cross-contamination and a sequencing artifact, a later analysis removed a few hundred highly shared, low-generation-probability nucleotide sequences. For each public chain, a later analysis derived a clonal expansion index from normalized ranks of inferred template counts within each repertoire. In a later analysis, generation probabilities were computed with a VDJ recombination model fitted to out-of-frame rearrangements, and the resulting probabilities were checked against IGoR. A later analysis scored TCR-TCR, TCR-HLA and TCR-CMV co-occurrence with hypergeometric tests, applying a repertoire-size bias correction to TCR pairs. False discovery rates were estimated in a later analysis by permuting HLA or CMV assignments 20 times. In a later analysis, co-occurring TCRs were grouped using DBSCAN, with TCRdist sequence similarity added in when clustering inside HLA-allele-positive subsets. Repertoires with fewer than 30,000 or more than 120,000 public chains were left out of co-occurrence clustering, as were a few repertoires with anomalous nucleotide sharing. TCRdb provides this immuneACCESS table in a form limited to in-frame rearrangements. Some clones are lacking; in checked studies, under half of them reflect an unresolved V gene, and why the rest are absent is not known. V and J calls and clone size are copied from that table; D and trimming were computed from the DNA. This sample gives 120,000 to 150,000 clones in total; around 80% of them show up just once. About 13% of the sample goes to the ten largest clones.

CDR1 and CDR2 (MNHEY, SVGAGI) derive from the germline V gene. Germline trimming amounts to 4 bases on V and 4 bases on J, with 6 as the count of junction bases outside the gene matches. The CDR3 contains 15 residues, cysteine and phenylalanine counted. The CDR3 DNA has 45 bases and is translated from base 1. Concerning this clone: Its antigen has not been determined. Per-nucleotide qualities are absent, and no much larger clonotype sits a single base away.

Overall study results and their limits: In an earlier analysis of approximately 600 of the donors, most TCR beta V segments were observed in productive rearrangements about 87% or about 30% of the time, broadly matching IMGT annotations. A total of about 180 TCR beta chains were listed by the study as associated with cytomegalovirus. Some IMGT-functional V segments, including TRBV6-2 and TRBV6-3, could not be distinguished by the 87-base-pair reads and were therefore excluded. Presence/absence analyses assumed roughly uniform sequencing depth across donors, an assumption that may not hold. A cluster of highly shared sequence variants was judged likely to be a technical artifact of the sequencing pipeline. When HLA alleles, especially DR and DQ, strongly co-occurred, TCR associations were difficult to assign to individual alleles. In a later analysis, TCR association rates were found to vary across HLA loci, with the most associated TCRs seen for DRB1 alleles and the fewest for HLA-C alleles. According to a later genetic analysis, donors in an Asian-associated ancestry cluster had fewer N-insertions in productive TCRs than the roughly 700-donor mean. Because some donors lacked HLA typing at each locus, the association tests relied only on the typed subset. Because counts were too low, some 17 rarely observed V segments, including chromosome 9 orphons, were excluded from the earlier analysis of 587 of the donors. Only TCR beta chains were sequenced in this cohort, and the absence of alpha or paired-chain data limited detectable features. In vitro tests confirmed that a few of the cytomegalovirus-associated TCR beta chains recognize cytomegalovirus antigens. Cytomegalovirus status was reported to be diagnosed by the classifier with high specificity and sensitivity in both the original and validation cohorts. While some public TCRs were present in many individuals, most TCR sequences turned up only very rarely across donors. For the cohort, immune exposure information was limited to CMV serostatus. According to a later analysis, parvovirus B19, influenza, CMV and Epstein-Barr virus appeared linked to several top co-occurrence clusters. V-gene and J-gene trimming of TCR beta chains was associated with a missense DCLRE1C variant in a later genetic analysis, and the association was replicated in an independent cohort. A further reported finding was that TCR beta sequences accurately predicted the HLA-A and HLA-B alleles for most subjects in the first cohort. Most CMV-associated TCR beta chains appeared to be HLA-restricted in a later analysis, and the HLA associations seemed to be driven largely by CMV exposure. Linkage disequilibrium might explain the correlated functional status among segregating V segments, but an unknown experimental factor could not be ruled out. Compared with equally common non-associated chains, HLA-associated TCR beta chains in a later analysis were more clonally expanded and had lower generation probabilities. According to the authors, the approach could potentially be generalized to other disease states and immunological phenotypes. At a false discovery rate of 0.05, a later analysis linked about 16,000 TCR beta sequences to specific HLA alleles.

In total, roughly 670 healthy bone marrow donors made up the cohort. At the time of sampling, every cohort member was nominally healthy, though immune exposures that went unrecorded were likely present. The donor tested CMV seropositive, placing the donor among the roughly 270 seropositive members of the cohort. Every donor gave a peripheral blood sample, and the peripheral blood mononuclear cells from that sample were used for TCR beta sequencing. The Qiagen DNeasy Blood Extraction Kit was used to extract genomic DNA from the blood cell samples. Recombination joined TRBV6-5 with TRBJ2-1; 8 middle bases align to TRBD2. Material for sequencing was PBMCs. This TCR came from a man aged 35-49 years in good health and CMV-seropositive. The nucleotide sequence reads TGTGCCAGCAGTTTTAGCGGGATGTCGTACAATGAGCAGTTCTTC. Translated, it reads CASSFSGMSYNEQFF.